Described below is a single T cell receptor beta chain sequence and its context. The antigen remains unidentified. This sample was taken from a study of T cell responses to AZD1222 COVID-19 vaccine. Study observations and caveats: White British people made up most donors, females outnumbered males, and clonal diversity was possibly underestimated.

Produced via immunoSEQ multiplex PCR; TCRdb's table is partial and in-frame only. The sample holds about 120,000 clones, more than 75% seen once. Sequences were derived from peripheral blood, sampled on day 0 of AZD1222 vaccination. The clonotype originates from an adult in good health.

The CDR3 loop is CASSFFQGIGELFF. CDR3 in DNA: TGTGCCAGCAGTTTCTTCCAGGGTATCGGGGAGCTGTTTTTT. The rearrangement links TRBV27 to TRBJ2-2, with TRBD1 as a possible D gene (5 bases). The CDR3 contains 14 residues. The V gene lost 3 bases and the J gene lost 7 bases, with 12 bases spanning the gap. The germline CDR1 and CDR2 sequences are MNHEY and SMNVEV (reference sequence).